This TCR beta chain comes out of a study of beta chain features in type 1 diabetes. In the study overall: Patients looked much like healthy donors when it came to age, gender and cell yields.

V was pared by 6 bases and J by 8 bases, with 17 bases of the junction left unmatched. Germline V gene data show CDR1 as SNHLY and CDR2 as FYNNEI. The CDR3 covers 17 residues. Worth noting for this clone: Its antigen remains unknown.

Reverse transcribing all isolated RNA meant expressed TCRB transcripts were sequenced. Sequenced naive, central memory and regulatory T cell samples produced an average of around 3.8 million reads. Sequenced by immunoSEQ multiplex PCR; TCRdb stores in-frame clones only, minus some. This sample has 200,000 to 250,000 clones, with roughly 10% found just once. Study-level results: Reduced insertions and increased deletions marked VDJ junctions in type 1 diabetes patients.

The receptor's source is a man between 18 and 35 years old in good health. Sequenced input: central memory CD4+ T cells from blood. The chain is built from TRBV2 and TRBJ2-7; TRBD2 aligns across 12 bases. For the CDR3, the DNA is TGTGCCAGCAGCCTGAGTCTAGCGGGAGGGGACCTTCCGAAGCAGTACTTC. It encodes CASSLSLAGGDLPKQYF.